This T cell receptor beta chain was sequenced for a study of CD8+ T cells in alopecia areata. General study findings and limits: Scalp samples also contribute reads from the resident alphabeta T cells found in normal skin.

Germline CDR1 is SGHRS and CDR2 is YFSETQ. The CDR3 loop spans 15 amino acids. J was trimmed by 2 bases and V by 4 bases; bases with no gene match: 9. RNA was extracted and reverse transcribed into cDNA as the sequencing template. Libraries were prepared by immunoSEQ multiplex PCR; TCRdb keeps only in-frame clonotypes and omits some of them. The sample holds roughly 40,000 clones, nearly 55% seen once. CD4+ lymphocytes from four or five patients underwent sorting into CD25+CD127- populations. Patients with alopecia areata provided lesional scalp punch biopsies as well as peripheral blood. Sorting from PBMCs produced CD4+ and CD8+ T cells. This clone has only one observation. Its antigen is currently unknown.

The gene calls are TRBV5-1 and TRBJ2-7, with TRBD1 matching over 7 bases. This TCR was sampled from a human donor with alopecia areata. Sample: CD4+ Tregs sorted from blood. This chain's CDR3 is CASSPTGVPPYEQYF. The CDR3 nucleotides are TGCGCCAGCAGCCCTACAGGGGTCCCCCCCTACGAGCAGTACTTC.